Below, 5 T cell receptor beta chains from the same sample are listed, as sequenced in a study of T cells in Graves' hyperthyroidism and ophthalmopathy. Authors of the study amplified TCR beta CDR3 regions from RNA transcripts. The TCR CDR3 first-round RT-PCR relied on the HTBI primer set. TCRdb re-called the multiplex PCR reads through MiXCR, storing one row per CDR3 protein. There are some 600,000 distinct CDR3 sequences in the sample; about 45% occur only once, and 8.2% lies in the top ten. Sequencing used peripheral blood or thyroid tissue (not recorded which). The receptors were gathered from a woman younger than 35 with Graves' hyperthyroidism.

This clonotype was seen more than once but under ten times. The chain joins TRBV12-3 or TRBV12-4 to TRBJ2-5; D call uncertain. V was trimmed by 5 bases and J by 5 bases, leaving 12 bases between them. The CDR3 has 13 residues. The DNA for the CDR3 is TGTGCCAGCAGTCCAGTAGTGGGGGAGACCCAGTACTTC. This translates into CASSPVVGETQYF.

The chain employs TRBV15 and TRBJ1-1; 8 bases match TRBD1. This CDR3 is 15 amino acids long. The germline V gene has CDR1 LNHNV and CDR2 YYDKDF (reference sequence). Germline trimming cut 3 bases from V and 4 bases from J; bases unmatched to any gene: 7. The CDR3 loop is CATSSAGQGSTEAFF. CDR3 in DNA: TGTGCCACCAGCAGCGCTGGACAGGGTTCCACTGAAGCTTTCTTT.

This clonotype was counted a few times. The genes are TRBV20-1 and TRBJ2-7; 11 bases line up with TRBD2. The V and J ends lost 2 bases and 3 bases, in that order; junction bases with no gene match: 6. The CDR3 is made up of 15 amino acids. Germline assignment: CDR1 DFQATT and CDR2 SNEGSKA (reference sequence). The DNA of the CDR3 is TGCAGTGCTAGACCTCTAGCGGGAGGAAACTACGAGCAGTACTTC. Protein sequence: CSARPLAGGNYEQYF.

As DNA, the CDR3 is TGTGCCATCAGTGTAAATGGGTACTACGAGCAGTACTTC. Amino acids: CAISVNGYYEQYF. The chain recombines TRBV10-3 with TRBJ2-7, with D uncertain. The V end was cut by 4 bases, the J end by 3 bases, with 10 bases between. The CDR3 loop spans 13 amino acids. Germline CDR1 reads ENHRY; CDR2 reads SYGVKD.

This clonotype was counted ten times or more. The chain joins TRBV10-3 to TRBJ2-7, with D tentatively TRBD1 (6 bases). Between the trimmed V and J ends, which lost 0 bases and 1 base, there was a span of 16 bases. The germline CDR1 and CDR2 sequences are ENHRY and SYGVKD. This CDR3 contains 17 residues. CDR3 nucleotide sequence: TGTGCCATCAGTGAGTCGACGCGGCAGGGGCGTTCCTACGAGCAGTACTTC. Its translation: CAISESTRQGRSYEQYF.